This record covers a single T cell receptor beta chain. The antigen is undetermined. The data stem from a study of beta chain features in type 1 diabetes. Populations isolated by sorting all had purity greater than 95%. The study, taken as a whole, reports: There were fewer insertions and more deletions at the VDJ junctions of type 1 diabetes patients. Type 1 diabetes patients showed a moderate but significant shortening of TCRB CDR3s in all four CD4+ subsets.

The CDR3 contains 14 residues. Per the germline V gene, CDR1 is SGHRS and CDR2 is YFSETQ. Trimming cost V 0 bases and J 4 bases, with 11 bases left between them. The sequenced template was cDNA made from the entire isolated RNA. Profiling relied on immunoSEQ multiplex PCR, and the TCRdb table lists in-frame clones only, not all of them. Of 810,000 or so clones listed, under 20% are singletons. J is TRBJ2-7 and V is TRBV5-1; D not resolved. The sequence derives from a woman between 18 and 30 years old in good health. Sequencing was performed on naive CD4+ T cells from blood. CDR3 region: CASSLEGHGYEQYF. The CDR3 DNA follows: TGCGCCAGCAGCTTGGAGGGTCATGGGTACGAGCAGTACTTC.